The clone carrying this T cell receptor beta chain was picked up a small number of times. Its antigen is unknown. The data derive from a study of naive and memory T cell subsets. Notes on the study in general: There was no ground truth to check naive and memory subset results.

Cells stained for CD3, CD4, CD8, CD45RA and CD27 were sorted into four subsets. V dropped 5 bases and J dropped 9; count of bases not matched to a gene: 10. Germline CDR1 DFQATT, CDR2 SNEGSKA (reference sequence). CDR3 length: 13 amino acids. The beta constant-region primer was an equimolar mix of two oligonucleotides covering TRBC1 and TRBC2. Nested alpha and beta constant-region primers with the SP2 primer drove four PCR rounds on ligated cDNA. Ligation attached a single-stranded oligonucleotide with a 12-nucleotide UMI and the SP2 primer to the cDNA 3' end. Each CDR3 protein is one row after TCRdb ran MiXCR on the UMI-ligation and nested PCR reads. The sample holds 95,000 to 150,000 distinct CDR3 sequences, around a third seen once.

V is TRBV20-1 and J is TRBJ2-1; the match to TRBD2 covers 7 bases. Sequenced input: central memory CD4+ T cells from blood. This clonotype was sampled from a human donor in good health. CDR3 sequence reads: CSAGGLVLGEQFF. CDR3 coding DNA: TGCAGTGCTGGAGGACTAGTTTTAGGTGAGCAGTTCTTC.